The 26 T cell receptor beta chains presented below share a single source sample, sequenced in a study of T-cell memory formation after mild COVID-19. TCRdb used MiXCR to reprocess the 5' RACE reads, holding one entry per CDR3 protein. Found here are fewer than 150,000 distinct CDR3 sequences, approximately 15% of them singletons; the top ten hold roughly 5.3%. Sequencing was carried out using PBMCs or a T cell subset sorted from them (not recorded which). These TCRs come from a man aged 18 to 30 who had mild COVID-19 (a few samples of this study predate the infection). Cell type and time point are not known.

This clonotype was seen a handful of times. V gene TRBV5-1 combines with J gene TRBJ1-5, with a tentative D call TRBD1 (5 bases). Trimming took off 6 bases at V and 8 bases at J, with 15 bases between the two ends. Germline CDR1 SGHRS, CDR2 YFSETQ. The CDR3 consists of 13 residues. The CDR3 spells CASTPRGGEPQHF. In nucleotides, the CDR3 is TGCGCCAGCACCCCGCGGGGGGGAGAGCCCCAGCATTTT. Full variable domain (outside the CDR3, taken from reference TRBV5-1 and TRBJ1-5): KAGVTQTPRYLIKTRGQQVTLSCSPISGHRSVSWYQQTPGQGLQFLFEYFSETQRNKGNFPGRFSGRQFSNSRSEMNVSTLELGDSALYLCASTPRGGEPQHFGDGTRLSIL.

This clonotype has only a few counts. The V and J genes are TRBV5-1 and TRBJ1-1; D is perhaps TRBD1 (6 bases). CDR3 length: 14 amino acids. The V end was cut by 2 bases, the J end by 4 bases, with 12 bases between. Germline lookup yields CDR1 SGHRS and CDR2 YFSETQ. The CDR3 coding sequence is TGCGCCAGCAGCTTAGGGGGGCTCGGCACTGAAGCTTTCTTT. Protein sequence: CASSLGGLGTEAFF.

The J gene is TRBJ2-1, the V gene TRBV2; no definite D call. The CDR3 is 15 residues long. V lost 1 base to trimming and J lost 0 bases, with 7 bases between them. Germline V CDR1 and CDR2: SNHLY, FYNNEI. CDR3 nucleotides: TGTGCCAGCAGTGAAGTAACACGCTCCTACAATGAGCAGTTCTTC. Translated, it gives CASSEVTRSYNEQFF.

CDR3 loop: CASSPRGQNTEAFF. CDR3 bases: TGTGCCAGCAGCCCACGGGGACAGAACACTGAAGCTTTCTTT. This chain uses TRBV4-2 with TRBJ1-1, with D possibly being TRBD1 (6 bases). Germline CDR1 reads LGHNA; CDR2 reads YNFKEQ. CDR3 length: 14 residues. The V gene lost 4 bases and the J gene lost 1 base, with 10 bases spanning the gap.

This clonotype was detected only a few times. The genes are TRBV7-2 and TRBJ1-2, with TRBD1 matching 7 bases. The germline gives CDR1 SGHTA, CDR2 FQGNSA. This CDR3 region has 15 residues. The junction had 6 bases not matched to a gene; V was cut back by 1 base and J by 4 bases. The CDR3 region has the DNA TGTGCCAGCAGCTTAGATAGGGGGCCGGGCTATGGCTACACCTTC. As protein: CASSLDRGPGYGYTF.

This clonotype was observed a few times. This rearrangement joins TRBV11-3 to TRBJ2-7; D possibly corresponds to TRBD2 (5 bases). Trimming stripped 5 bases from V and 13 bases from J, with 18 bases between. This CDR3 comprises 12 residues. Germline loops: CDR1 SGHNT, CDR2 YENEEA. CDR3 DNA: TGTGCCAGCAGCCCCTACGGAGGCGCGTTATACTTC. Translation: CASSPYGGALYF.

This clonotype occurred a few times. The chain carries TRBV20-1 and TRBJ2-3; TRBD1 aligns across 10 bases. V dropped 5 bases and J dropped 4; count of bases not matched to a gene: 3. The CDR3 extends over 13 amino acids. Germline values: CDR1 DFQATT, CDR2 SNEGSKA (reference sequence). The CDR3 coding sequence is TGCAGTGCTGAGGACAGGGGGGCAGATACGCAGTATTTT. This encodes CSAEDRGADTQYF.

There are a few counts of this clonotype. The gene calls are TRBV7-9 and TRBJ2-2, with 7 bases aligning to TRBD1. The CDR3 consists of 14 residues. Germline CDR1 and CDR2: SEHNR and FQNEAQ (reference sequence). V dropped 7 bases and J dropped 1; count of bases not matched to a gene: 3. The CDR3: CASNRQGNTGELFF. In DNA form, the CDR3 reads TGTGCCAGCAATAGACAGGGGAACACCGGGGAGCTGTTTTTT.

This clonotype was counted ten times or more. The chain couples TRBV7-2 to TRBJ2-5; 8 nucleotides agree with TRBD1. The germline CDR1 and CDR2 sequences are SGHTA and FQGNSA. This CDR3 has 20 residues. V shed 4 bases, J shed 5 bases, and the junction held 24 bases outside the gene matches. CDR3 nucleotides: TGTGCCAGCAGCTCCTCCCTGCAAGCGATCCCCGGACAGGGTTCGGAGACCCAGTACTTC. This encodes CASSSSLQAIPGQGSETQYF.

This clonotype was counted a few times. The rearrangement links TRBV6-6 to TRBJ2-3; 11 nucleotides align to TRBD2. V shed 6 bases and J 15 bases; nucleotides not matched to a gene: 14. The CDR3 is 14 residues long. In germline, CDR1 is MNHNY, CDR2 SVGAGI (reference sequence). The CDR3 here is CASRDRSGGARDYF. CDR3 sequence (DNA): TGTGCCAGCAGGGACCGTAGCGGGGGGGCCCGCGATTATTTT.

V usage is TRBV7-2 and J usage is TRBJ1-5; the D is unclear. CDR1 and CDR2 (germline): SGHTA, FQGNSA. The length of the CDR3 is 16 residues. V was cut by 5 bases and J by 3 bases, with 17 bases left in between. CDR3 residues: CASSLSTGFPNQPQHF. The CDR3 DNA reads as TGTGCCAGCAGCCTCAGTACTGGCTTTCCCAATCAGCCCCAGCATTTT.

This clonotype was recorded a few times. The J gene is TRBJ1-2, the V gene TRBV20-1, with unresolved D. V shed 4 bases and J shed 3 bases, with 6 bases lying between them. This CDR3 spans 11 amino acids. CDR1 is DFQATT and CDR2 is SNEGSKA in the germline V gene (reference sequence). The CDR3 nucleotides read TGCAGTGCTAAATCAGACTATGGCTACACCTTC. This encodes CSAKSDYGYTF.

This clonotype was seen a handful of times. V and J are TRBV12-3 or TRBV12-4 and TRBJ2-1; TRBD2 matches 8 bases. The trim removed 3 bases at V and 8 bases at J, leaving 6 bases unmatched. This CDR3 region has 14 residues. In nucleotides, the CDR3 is TGTGCCAGCAGTTTCCGCGGGGGGCTGGATGAGCAGTTCTTC. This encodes CASSFRGGLDEQFF.

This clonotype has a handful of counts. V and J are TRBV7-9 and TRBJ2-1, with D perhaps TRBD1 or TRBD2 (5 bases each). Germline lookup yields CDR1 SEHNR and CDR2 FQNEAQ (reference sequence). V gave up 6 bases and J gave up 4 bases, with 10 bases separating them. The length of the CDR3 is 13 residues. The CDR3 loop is CASRAGAYNEQFF. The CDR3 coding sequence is TGTGCCAGCAGAGCCGGGGCGTACAATGAGCAGTTCTTC.

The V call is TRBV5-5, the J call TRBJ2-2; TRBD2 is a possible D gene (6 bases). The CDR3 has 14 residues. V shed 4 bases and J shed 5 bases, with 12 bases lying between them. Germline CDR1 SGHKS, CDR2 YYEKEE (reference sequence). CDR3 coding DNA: TGTGCCAGCAGCGGAACTAGCTCAACCGGGGAGCTGTTTTTT. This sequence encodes CASSGTSSTGELFF.

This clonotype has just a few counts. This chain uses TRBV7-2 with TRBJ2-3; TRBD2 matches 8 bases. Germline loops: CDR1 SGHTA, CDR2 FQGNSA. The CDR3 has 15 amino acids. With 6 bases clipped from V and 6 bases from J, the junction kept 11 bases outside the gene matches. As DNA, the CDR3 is TGTGCCAGCAGGAGGGGACTAGGCGGGGGGGATACGCAGTATTTT. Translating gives CASRRGLGGGDTQYF.

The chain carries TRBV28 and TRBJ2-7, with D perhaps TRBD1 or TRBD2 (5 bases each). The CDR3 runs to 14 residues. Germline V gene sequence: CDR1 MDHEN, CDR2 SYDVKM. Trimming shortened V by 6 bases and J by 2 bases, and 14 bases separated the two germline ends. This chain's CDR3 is CASRYRDRPYEQYV. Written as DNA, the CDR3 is TGTGCCAGCAGGTACCGGGACCGTCCCTACGAGCAGTACGTC.

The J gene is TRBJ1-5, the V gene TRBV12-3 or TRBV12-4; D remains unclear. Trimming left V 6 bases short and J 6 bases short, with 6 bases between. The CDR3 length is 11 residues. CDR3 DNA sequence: TGTGCCAGCAGGCGAGTTCAGCCCCAGCATTTT. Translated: CASRRVQPQHF.

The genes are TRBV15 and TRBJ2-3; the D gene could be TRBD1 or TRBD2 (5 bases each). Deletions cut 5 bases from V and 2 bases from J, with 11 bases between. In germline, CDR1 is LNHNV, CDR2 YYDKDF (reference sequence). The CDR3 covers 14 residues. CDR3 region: CATSGWDLTDTQYF. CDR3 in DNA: TGTGCCACCAGCGGATGGGACCTCACAGATACGCAGTATTTT.

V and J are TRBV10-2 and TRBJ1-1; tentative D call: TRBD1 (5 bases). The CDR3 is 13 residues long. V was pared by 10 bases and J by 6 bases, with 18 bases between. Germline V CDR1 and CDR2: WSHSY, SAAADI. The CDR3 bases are TGCGCCACGGGGGACCTAAAGGGTGCTGAAGCTTTCTTT. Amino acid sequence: CATGDLKGAEAFF.

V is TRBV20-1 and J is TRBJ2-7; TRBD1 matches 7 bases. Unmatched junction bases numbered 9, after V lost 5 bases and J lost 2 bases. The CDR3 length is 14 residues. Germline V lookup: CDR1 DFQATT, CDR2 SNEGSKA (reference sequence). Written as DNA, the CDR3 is TGCAGTGCTTTAAGAAGACAGGGCACCTACGAGCAGTACTTC. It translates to CSALRRQGTYEQYF.

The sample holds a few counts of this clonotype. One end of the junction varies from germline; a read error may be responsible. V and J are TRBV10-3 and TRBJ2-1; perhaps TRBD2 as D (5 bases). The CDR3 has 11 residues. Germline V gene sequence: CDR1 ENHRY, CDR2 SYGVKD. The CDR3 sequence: CAISETIEQFF. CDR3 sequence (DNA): TGTGCCATAAGTGAGACTATTGAGCAGTTCTTC.

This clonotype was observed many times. This chain's CDR3 is CASSRRGGIPDTQYF. CDR3 DNA: TGTGCCAGCTCAAGGCGGGGGGGGATCCCAGATACGCAGTATTTT. V and J are TRBV6-5 and TRBJ2-3; 9 bases fit TRBD2. CDR1 and CDR2 (germline): MNHEY, SVGAGI. The CDR3 contains 15 residues. J lost 4 bases, V lost 8 bases, and 10 bases had no gene match.

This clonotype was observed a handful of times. The CDR3: CSVGSEGADTQYF. As DNA, the CDR3 is TGCAGCGTTGGTAGCGAGGGGGCTGATACGCAGTATTTT. This chain joins TRBV29-1 and TRBJ2-3; 7 bases are shared with TRBD1. The CDR3 is 13 amino acids. Unmatched junction bases numbered 7, after V lost 4 bases and J lost 6 bases. Germline CDR1 and CDR2: SQVTM and ANQGSEA.

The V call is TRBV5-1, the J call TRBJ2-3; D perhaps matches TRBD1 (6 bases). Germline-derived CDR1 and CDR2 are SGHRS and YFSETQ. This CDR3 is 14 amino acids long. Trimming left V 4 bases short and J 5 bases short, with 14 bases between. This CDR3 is CASSPRQEKDTQYF. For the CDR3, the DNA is TGCGCCAGCAGCCCCCGACAGGAAAAAGATACGCAGTATTTT.

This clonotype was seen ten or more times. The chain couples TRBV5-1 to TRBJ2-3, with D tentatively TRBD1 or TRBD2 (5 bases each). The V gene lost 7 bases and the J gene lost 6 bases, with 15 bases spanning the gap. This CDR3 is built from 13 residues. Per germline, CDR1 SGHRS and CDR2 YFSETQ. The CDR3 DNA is TGCGCCAGCCGGGACGTAAACGAGGATACGCAGTATTTT. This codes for CASRDVNEDTQYF.